This entry concerns a single TCR beta chain. The antigen remains unidentified. The data were obtained in a study of CXCR3-negative and CXCR3-positive naive CD8 T cells. General study findings and limits: Memory CD8+ cells showed much lower diversity, while both naive subsets were comparably high. Memory cells showed distinct TRBV-TRBJ patterns, while the two naive subsets matched. Comparison of naive cells showed more hydrophobic TRB CDR3s in CXCR3-positive than in CXCR3-negative naive cells.

UMI labels and 5' RACE were used to prepare the TRB cDNA libraries. TCRdb processed the 5' RACE reads again and assigns one entry to each CDR3 protein, with no DNA. The sample table sets out some 50,000 distinct CDR3 sequences. This receptor was identified in a human donor in good health. Some clones in this sample may be carry-over from other donors' samples. Sequenced input: naive CXCR3+ CD8+ T cells from blood. Described subset: CD45RO-CCR7+CD27+CD95- naive CD8+ T cells expressing CXCR3 (TNR3+).

CDR3 sequence reads: CASSLADLGLPRDEQFF. The chain links TRBV7-9 to TRBJ2-1; no DNA is available, so the TRBD2 call from TCRdb remains unchecked. This CDR3 has 17 amino acids. Germline values: CDR1 SEHNR, CDR2 FQNEAQ (reference sequence).